These 5 T cell receptor beta chains came from one sample sequenced in a study of T cell repertoires in cytomegalovirus infection. TCRdb re-analysed the reads in MiXCR, keeping a single row per CDR3 protein. Altogether under 500,000 distinct CDR3 sequences are present, 40% to 50% being singletons, with the ten largest covering about two fifths. These receptors have no identified antigens. Source: cultured PBMCs, taken from culture after CMV antigen stimulation. The source is a human donor in good health (CMV status not recorded). Some clones in this sample may be carry-over from other donors' samples.

There are a few counts of this clonotype. The CDR3: CASSEPVAGGTQPQHF. The CDR3 DNA reads TGTGCCAGCAGCGAACCGGTGGCGGGGGGCACTCAGCCCCAGCATTTT. The V and J genes are TRBV6-6 and TRBJ1-5, with D possibly matching TRBD1 (6 bases). The germline V gene encodes CDR1 MNHNY and CDR2 SVGAGI (reference sequence). The CDR3 is made up of 16 amino acids. V was clipped by 6 bases and J by 6 bases, with 21 bases between them.

The chain couples TRBV7-8 to TRBJ2-7; TRBD1 agrees at 8 bases. Germline trimming cut 5 bases from V and 6 bases from J; bases unmatched to any gene: 15. Germline assignment: CDR1 SGHVS and CDR2 FQNEAQ. The CDR3 covers 16 residues. CDR3 in amino acids: CASSRLPGQDIVEQYF. CDR3 nucleotide sequence: TGTGCCAGCAGCCGATTACCGGGACAGGACATCGTCGAGCAGTACTTC.

The chain links TRBV7-2 to TRBJ2-6, with D tentatively TRBD1 (6 bases). Trimming cost V 5 bases and J 2 bases, with 10 bases left between them. CDR1 and CDR2 from the germline V gene are SGHTA and FQGNSA. The CDR3 runs 15 residues. CDR3 nucleotide sequence: TGTGCCAGCAGCCCACAGGGTCCTGGGGCCAACGTCCTGACTTTC. Translating it yields CASSPQGPGANVLTF.

The rearrangement uses TRBV11-2 and TRBJ2-5; 9 nucleotides agree with TRBD2. CDR3 length equals 16 residues. The V segment lost 3 bases and the J segment 4 bases; nucleotides outside the gene matches: 9. CDR1 is SGHAT, CDR2 FQNNGV, per germline. CDR3 coding DNA: TGTGCCAGCAGCTTCTATAGCGGGAGAGGCGTAGAGACCCAGTACTTC. Translated: CASSFYSGRGVETQYF.

This chain connects TRBV6-5 to TRBJ2-2; tentatively, D is TRBD1 or TRBD2 (6 bases each). The germline CDR1 and CDR2 sequences are MNHEY and SVGAGI. The CDR3 covers 17 residues. V lost 8 bases and J 3 bases, leaving 22 bases between the germline ends. CDR3 DNA: TGTGCCAGCCGACGGAACGGGGGCTCTACAGACACCGGGGAGCTGTTTTTT. Encoded protein: CASRRNGGSTDTGELFF.